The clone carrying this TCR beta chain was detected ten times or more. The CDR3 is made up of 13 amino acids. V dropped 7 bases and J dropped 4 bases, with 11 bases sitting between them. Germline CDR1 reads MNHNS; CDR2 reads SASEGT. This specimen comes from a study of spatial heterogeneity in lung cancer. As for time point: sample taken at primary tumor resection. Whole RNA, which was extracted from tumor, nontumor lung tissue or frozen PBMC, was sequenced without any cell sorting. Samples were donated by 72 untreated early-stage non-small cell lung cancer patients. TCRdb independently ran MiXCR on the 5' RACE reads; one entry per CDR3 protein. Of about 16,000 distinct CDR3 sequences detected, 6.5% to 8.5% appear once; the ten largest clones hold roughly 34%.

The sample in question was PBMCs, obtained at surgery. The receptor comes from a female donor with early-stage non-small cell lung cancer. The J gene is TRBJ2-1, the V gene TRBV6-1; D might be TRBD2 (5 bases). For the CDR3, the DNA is TGTGCCAGCATCAAAACGGGGTACAATGAGCAGTTCTTC. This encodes CASIKTGYNEQFF.